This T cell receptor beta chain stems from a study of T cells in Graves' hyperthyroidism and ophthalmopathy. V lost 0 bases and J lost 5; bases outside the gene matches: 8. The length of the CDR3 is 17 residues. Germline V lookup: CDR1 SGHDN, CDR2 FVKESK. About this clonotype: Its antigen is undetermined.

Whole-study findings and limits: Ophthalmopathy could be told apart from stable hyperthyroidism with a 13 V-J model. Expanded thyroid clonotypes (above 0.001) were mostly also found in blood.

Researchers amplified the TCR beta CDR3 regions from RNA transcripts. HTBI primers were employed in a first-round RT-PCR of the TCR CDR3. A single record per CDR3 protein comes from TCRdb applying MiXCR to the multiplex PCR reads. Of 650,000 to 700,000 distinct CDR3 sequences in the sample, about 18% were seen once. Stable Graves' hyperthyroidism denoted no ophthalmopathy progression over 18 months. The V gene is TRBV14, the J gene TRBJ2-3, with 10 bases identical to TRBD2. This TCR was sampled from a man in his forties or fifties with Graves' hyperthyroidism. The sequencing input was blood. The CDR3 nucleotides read TGTGCCAGCAGCCAAGAGTGGTCTAGCGGGAGTGTAGATACGCAGTATTTT. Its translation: CASSQEWSSGSVDTQYF.